This is a list of T cell receptor beta chains from one sample in a study of OX40 agonist ivuxolimab in advanced cancers. TCRdb keeps only in-frame clones here, not all; method: immunoSEQ multiplex PCR. Of 80,000 to 100,000 clones listed, approximately 94% are singletons. Sequences were derived from CD4+ or CD8+ T cells sorted from blood, sampled in a trial of the OX40 agonist ivuxolimab. The receptors stem from an adult with an advanced solid tumor such as melanoma, head and neck, liver or kidney cancer. The CDR3 runs from the conserved cysteine through the conserved F or W. Each record gives: D gene, clone size, J gene, V gene, CDR3 DNA, CDR3 protein. D genes are given only for firm matches. A row's size may be missing; if present it is once, few, many or a size class.

- - TRBJ2-5 TRBV14 TGTGCCAGCAGCCAGCGGGGCCTACAAGAGACCCAGTACTTC CASSQRGLQETQYF
- - TRBJ1-5 TRBV2 TGTGCCAGCAGTGAAATAGGGGGGGTTCTCCAGCCCCAGCATTTT CASSEIGGVLQPQHF
TRBD1 - TRBJ1-4 TRBV5-5 TGTGCCAGCAGCACCCTAGGGACAGGGGGGACTAATGAAAAACTGTTTTTT CASSTLGTGGTNEKLFF
- - TRBJ1-1 TRBV11-2 TGTGCCAGCAGCTCAATTCAAGGGTTGAACACTGAAGCTTTCTTT CASSSIQGLNTEAFF
TRBD1 - TRBJ1-5 TRBV7-6 TGTGCCAGCACATTGCCTGAAGGGGGCAGGGGGAACCAGCCCCAGCATTTT CASTLPEGGRGNQPQHF
- once TRBJ1-3 TRBV6-5 TGTGCCAGCAGTTACACCAACAGCTTTGGAAACACCATATATTTT CASSYTNSFGNTIYF
TRBD1 - TRBJ1-2 TRBV19 TGTGCCAGTAGTATCCCGAACAGGGGGCAGGACTATGGCTACACCTTC CASSIPNRGQDYGYTF
- - TRBJ1-1 TRBV7-9 TGTGCCAGCAGCCCCCGGAAGGGGAGGGGTGACACTGAAGCTTTCTTT CASSPRKGRGDTEAFF
- - TRBJ2-5 TRBV6-6 TGTGCCAGCAGCCCTGGTGCAGAGACCCAGTACTTC CASSPGAETQYF
TRBD1 - TRBJ2-7 TRBV5-4 TGTGCCAGCAGCCCGGGACAGGGGATCGGGACCTACGAGCAGTACTTC CASSPGQGIGTYEQYF
TRBD1 once TRBJ1-4 TRBV7-9 TGTGCCAGCAGCTTCGGACAGGATGAAAAACTGTTTTTT CASSFGQDEKLFF
TRBD1 - TRBJ2-7 TRBV11-2 TGTGCCAGCAGCCCGACAGGGTCGCCCTCCTACGAGCAGTACTTC CASSPTGSPSYEQYF
TRBD1 - TRBJ1-1 TRBV5-4 TGTGCCAGCAGCAAAGGGACAGCCTCTATGAACACTGAAGCTTTCTTT CASSKGTASMNTEAFF
- - TRBJ1-3 TRBV9 TGTGCCAGCACCCCTCGGGGGGGGGCTGGAAACACCATATATTTT CASTPRGGAGNTIYF
TRBD1 - TRBJ2-7 TRBV6-5 TGTGCCTGTAACAGGGGGCGGGGTCCCTACGAGCAGTACTTC CACNRGRGPYEQYF
- - TRBJ2-2 TRBV29-1 TGCAGCACGGGACGGGATAACACCGGGGAGCTGTTTTTT CSTGRDNTGELFF
TRBD1 - TRBJ2-7 TRBV9 TGTGCCAGCAGCGGTGAGGGGACAGGGGGCTCCTACGAGCAGTACTTC CASSGEGTGGSYEQYF
TRBD1 - TRBJ2-7 TRBV7-9 TGTGCCAGCAGCACAGGGGTATACGAGCAGTACTTC CASSTGVYEQYF
TRBD1 - TRBJ1-5 TRBV27 TGTGCCAGCAGTCCGGGACAGGGCGTGGGGAGCAATCAGCCCCAGCATTTT CASSPGQGVGSNQPQHF
TRBD1 - TRBJ2-6 TRBV5-4 TGTGCCAGCAGCCCACCGACAGGGGGCGGCTTTGGGGCCAACGTCCTGACTTTC CASSPPTGGGFGANVLTF
TRBD1 - TRBJ2-7 TRBV6-5 TGTGCCAGCAGCCGAATTCCGGGACAGGGAGGCGAGCAGTACTTC CASSRIPGQGGEQYF
- - TRBJ2-7 TRBV27 TGTGCCAGCAGTTCCGGGACATCACTCTACGAGCAGTACTTC CASSSGTSLYEQYF
- - TRBJ1-1 TRBV4-1 TGCGCCAGCAGCCTCCGGACAGCGAACACTGAAGCTTTCTTT CASSLRTANTEAFF
- - TRBJ1-1 TRBV5-6 TGTGCCAGCAGCTCGGACAGCACTGAAGCTTTCTTT CASSSDSTEAFF
- - TRBJ2-5 TRBV18 TGTGCCAGCTCACCACCGGAGTCCCAAGAGACCCAGTACTTC CASSPPESQETQYF
- - TRBJ2-3 TRBV18 TGTGCCAGCTCACGGGACGGCACTAGCACAGATACGCAGTATTTT CASSRDGTSTDTQYF
TRBD2 - TRBJ2-5 TRBV9 TGTGCCAGCAGCGCTCGACTAGCGGGGGGGCGGGAGACCCAGTACTTC CASSARLAGGRETQYF
TRBD2 - TRBJ2-5 TRBV5-4 TGTGCCAGCAGCTCAAAACTAGCGGTAGAGACCCAGTACTTC CASSSKLAVETQYF
- - TRBJ1-2 TRBV5-1 TGCGCCAGCAGCTTGGCCCTGGACCGGGGTTATGGCTACACCTTC CASSLALDRGYGYTF
TRBD1 - TRBJ1-2 TRBV19 TGTGCCAGTAGTATAGCCTTCCACGGGACAGGGGGCTTGGACACCTTC CASSIAFHGTGGLDTF
- - TRBJ1-1 TRBV2 TGTGCCAGCAGTGAAAAGGGCTGGAACACTGAAGCTTTCTTT CASSEKGWNTEAFF
- - TRBJ2-3 TRBV28 TGTGCCAGCAGATCCCCCGGGGGCCGCACAGATACGCAGTATTTT CASRSPGGRTDTQYF
- - TRBJ1-2 TRBV4-3 TGCGCCAGCAGCCAAGATCTGGCCTTGGGGGTCGGGGGCTACACCTTC CASSQDLALGVGGYTF
TRBD2 - TRBJ2-2 TRBV4-1 TGCGCCAGCAGCCAAGCTCCACCGACTCCTCTAGCGGGAGGTGGTACCGGGGAGCTGTTTTTT CASSQAPPTPLAGGGTGELFF
- - TRBJ2-3 TRBV11-2 TGTGCCAGCAGCCGACTGTGGACAGATACGCAGTATTTT CASSRLWTDTQYF
- - TRBJ2-7 TRBV6-6 TGTGCCAGCAGTACCATCCGCCCCCCTAGACACGAGCAGTACTTC CASSTIRPPRHEQYF
- - TRBJ2-7 TRBV29-1 TGCAGCGCAGCGGGACAGGTCCGACTAGGAGGGCAGTACTTC CSAAGQVRLGGQYF
TRBD1 - TRBJ1-1 TRBV7-3 TGTGCCAGCAGCCCGGACTCGACAGGGGGCACTGAAGCTTTCTTT CASSPDSTGGTEAFF
TRBD2 - TRBJ2-1 TRBV15 TGTGCCACCAGCTCGGGACTAGCGGGAGGGTACGAGCAGTTCTTC CATSSGLAGGYEQFF
- - TRBJ1-5 TRBV7-6 TGTGCCAGCAGCTCCCGCGGGGGCGCCGGCAATCAGCCCCAGCATTTT CASSSRGGAGNQPQHF